This T cell receptor beta chain originates from a study of human T cells and chemical hapten exposure. CDR1 MNHNY and CDR2 SVGAGI come from the germline V gene (reference sequence). Unmatched junction bases numbered 10, after V lost 2 bases and J lost 3 bases. CDR3 length equals 18 residues. From the RACE reads, TCRdb called clonotypes with MiXCR, one entry per CDR3 protein. The sample includes a few hundred thousand distinct CDR3 sequences, roughly 6% of them seen just once. Only a few counts were recorded for this clonotype. As for time point: pre-sensitization, week 0. Documented treatment: therapeutic diphenylcyclopropenone sensitization with weekly scalp DPC.

Sample: whole blood, taken in connection with sensitization to the hapten diphenylcyclopropenone (DPC). J is TRBJ2-3 and V is TRBV6-6; TRBD2 agrees at 11 bases. The sequence was obtained from a young woman with alopecia areata. Some clones in this sample may be carry-over from other donors' samples. The CDR3 region is CASSYPRGSGGATDTQYF. The CDR3 nucleotides are TGTGCCAGCAGTTACCCCCGGGGTAGCGGGGGGGCTACAGATACGCAGTATTTT.